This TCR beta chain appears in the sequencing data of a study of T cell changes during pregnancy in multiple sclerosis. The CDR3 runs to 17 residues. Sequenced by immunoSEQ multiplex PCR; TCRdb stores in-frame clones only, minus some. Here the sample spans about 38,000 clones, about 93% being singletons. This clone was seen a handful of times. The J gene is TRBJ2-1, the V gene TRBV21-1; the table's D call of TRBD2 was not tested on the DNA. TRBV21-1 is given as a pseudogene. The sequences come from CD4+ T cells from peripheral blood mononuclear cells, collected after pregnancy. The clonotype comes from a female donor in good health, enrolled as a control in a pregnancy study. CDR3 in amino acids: CASSKAIPSGGNNEQFF. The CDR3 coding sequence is TGTGCCAGCAGCAAAGCAATTCCTAGCGGGGGCAACAATGAGCAGTTCTTC.